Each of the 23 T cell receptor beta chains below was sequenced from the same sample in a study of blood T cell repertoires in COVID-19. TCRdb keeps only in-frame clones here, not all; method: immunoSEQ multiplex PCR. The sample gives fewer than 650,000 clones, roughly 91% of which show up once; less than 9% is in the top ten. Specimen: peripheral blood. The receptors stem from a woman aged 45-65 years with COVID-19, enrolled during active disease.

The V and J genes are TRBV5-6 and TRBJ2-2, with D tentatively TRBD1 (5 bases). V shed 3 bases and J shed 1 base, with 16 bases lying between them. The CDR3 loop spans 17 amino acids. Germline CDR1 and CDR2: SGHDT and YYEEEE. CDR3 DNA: TGTGCCAGCAGCTCTCCTTTTGGAGACAGGAACACCGGGGAGCTGTTTTTT. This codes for CASSSPFGDRNTGELFF.

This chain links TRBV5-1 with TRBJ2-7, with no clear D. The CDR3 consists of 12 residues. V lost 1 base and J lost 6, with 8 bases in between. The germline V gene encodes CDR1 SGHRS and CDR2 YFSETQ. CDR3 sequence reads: CASSLSAVEQYF. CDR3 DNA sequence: TGCGCCAGCAGCTTGTCGGCGGTCGAGCAGTACTTC.

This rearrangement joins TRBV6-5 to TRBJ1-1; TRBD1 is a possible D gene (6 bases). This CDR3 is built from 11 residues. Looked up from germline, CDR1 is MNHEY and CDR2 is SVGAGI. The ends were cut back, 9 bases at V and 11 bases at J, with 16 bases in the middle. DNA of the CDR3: TGTGCCAGTGAACAGGGATTCCGGGCTTTCTTT. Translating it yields CASEQGFRAFF.

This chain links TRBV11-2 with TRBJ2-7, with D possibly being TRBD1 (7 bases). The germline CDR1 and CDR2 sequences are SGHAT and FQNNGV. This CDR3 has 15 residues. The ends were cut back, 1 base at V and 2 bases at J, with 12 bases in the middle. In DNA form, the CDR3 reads TGTGCCAGCAGCTTAGGGGCAGGGGGGACCTACGAGCAGTACTTC. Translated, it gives CASSLGAGGTYEQYF.

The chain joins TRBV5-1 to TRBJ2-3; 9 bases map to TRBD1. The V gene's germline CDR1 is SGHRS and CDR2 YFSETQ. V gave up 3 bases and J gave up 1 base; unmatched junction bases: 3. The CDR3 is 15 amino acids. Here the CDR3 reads CASSSRTGGTDTQYF. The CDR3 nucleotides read TGCGCCAGCAGCTCCCGGACAGGGGGCACAGATACGCAGTATTTT.

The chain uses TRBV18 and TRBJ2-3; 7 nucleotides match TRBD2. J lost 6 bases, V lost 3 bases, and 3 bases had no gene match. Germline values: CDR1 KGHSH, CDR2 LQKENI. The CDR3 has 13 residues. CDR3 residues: CASSPYSGDTQYF. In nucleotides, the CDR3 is TGTGCCAGCTCACCCTATAGCGGGGATACGCAGTATTTT.

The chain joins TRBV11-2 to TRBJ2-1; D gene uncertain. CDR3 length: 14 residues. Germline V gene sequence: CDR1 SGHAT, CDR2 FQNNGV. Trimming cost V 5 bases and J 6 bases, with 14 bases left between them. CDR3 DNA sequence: TGTGCCAGCAGCCAAATGAATTCAGGCAATGAGCAGTTCTTC. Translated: CASSQMNSGNEQFF.

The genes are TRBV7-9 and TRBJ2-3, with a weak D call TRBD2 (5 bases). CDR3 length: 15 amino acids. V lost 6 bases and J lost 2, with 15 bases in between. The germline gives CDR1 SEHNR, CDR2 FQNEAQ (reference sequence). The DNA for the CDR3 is TGTGCCAGCAGTCGGACTGTAGTCCCCACAGATACGCAGTATTTT. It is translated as CASSRTVVPTDTQYF. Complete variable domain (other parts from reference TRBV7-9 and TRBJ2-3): DTGVSQNPRHKITKRGQNVTFRCDPISEHNRLYWYRQTLGQGPEFLTYFQNEAQLEKSRLLSDRFSAERPKGSFSTLEIQRTEQGDSAMYLCASSRTVVPTDTQYFGPGTRLTVL.

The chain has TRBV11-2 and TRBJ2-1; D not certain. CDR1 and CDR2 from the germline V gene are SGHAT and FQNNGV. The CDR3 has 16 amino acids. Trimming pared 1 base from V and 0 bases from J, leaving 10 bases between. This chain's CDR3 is CASSLVGPSSYNEQFF. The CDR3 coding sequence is TGTGCCAGCAGCTTAGTTGGTCCTAGCTCCTACAATGAGCAGTTCTTC.

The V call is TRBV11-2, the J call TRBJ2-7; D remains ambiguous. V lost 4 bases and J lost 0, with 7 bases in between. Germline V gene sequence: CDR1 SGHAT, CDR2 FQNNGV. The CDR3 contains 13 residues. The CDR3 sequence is CASSYPGSYEQYF. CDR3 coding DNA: TGTGCCAGCAGCTATCCAGGCTCCTACGAGCAGTACTTC.

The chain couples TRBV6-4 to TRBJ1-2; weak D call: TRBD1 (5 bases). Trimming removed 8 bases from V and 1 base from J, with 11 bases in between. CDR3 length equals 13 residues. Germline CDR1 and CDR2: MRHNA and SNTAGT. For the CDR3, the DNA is TGTGCCAGCTCGCTAGGGGTTAACTATGGCTACACCTTC. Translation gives CASSLGVNYGYTF.

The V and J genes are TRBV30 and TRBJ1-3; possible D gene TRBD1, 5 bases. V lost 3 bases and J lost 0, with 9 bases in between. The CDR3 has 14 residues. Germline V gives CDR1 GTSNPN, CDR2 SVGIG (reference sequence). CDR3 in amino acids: CAWRGTASGNTIYF. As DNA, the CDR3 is TGTGCCTGGAGGGGGACTGCCTCTGGAAACACCATATATTTT.

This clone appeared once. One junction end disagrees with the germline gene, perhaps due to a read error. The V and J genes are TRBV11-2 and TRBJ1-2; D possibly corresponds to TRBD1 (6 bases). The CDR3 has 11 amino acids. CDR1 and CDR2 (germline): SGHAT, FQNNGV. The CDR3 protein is CASSAQGGRAF. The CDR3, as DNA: TGTGCCAGCAGCGCCCAAGGGGGTAGAGCCTTC.

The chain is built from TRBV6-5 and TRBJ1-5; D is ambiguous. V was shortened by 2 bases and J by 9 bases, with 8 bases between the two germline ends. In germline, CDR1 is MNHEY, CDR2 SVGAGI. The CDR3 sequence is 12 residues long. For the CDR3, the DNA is TGTGCCAGCAGTTACCCCTCGGGGCCCCAGCATTTT. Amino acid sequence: CASSYPSGPQHF.

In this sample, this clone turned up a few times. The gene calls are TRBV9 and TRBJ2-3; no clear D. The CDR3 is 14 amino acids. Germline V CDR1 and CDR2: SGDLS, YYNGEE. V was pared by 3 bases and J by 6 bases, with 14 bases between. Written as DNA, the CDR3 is TGTGCCAGCAGCGACCAACCTAGTGACGATACGCAGTATTTT. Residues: CASSDQPSDDTQYF.

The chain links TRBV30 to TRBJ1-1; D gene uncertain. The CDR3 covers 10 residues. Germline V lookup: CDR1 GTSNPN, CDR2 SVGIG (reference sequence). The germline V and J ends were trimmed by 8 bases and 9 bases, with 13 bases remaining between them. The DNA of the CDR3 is TGTGCCCATAGCGGAGCCCAAGCTTTCTTT. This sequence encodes CAHSGAQAFF.

The CDR3 region is CASSLSGMGSPLHF. The CDR3 DNA reads TGTGCCAGCAGCTTATCCGGGATGGGTTCACCCCTCCACTTT. This sequence joins TRBV7-6 and TRBJ1-6; D ambiguous. With 2 bases removed from V and 9 bases from J, the gap between germline ends came to 11 bases. This CDR3 has 14 amino acids. Per germline, CDR1 SGHVS and CDR2 FNYEAQ.

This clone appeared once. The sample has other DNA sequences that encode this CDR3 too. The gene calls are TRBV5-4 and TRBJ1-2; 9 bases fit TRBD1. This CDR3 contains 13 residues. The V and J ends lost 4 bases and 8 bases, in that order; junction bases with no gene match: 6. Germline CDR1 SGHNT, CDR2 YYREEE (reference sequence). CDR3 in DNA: TGTGCCAGCAGCCCGCGACAGGGGGGAGGCTACACCTTC. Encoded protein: CASSPRQGGGYTF.

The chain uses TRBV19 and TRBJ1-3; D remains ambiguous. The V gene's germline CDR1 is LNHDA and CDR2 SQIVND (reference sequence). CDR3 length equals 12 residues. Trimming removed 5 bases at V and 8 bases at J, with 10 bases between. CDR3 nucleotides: TGTGCCAGTAGTCCTACGGGGTACACCATATATTTT. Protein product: CASSPTGYTIYF.

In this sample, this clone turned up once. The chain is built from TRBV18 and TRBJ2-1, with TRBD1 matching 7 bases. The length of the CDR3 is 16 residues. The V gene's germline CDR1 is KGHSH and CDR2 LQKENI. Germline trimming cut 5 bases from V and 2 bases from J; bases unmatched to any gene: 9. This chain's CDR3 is CASSSPLGTAYNEQFF. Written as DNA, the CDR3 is TGTGCCAGCTCATCCCCGCTCGGGACAGCCTACAATGAGCAGTTCTTC.

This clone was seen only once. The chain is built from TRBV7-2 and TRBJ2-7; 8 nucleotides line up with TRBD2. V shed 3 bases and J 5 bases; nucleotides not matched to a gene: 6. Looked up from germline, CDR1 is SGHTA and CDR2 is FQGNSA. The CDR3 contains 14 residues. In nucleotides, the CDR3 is TGTGCCAGCAGCTTTAGCGGGGTTCAGGACGAGCAGTACTTC. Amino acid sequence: CASSFSGVQDEQYF.

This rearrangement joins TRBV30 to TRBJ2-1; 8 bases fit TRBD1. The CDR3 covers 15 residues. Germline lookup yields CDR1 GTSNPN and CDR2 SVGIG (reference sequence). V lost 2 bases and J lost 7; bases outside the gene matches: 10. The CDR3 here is CAWSRGQGGGNEQFF. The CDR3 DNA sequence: TGTGCCTGGAGTCGAGGACAGGGAGGTGGAAATGAGCAGTTCTTC.

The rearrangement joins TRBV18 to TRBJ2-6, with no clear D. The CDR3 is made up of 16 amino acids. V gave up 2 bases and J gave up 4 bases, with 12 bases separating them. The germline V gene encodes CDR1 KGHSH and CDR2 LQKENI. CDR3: CASSPERPRGANVLTF. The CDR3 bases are TGTGCCAGCTCACCAGAGAGGCCTAGGGGGGCCAACGTCCTGACTTTC. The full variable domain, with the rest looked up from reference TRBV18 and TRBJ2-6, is NAGVMQNPRHLVRRRGQEARLRCSPMKGHSHVYWYRQLPEEGLKFMVYLQKENIIDESGMPKERFSAEFPKEGPSILRIQQVVRGDSAAYFCASSPERPRGANVLTFGAGSRLTVL.